This entry lists 32 T cell receptor beta chains sequenced from one sample in a study of T cells in Graves' hyperthyroidism and ophthalmopathy. RNA transcripts gave rise to amplified TCR beta CDR3 regions. The HTBI primer set served for first-round RT-PCR of the TCR CDR3. TCRdb processed the multiplex PCR reads anew with MiXCR; each CDR3 protein has one entry. The top ten hold 3.5% to 4% of the sample, which has 600,000 or so distinct CDR3 sequences, roughly 15% seen once. Sequencing was carried out using blood. The receptor set was obtained from a woman aged 30 to 39 with Graves' hyperthyroidism.

In this sample, this clonotype turned up a few times. The chain uses TRBV29-1 and TRBJ1-6; unclear D gene. CDR1 and CDR2 from the germline V gene are SQVTM and ANQGSEA. V lost 6 bases and J 9 bases, leaving 9 bases between the germline ends. The CDR3 has 11 residues. DNA for the CDR3: TGCAGCGTGGACCGGTGTTCACCCCTCCACTTT. It specifies CSVDRCSPLHF.

This clonotype was counted a few times. The J gene is TRBJ2-5, the V gene TRBV18; D ambiguous. Trimming left V 1 base short and J 5 bases short, with 5 bases between. Germline loops: CDR1 KGHSH, CDR2 LQKENI. CDR3 length: 12 residues. DNA of the CDR3: TGTGCCAGCTCACCACTCTTGGAGACCCAGTACTTC. Encoded protein: CASSPLLETQYF. The complete variable domain, with remaining parts taken from reference TRBV18 and TRBJ2-5, reads NAGVMQNPRHLVRRRGQEARLRCSPMKGHSHVYWYRQLPEEGLKFMVYLQKENIIDESGMPKERFSAEFPKEGPSILRIQQVVRGDSAAYFCASSPLLETQYFGPGTRLLVL.

For the CDR3, the DNA is TGCAGTGCGAAGAAACCTAGCGGGAGCGGGTACAATGAGCAGTTCTTC. Its translation is CSAKKPSGSGYNEQFF. The chain has TRBV20-1 and TRBJ2-1; 10 bases fit TRBD2. CDR1 is DFQATT, CDR2 SNEGSKA, per germline (reference sequence). CDR3 length equals 16 residues. V was clipped by 6 bases and J by 4 bases; unmatched bases: 12.

The sample holds a few counts of this clonotype. The genes are TRBV6-2 or TRBV6-3 and TRBJ2-6; maybe TRBD1 (6 bases). The V gene's germline CDR1 is MNHEY and CDR2 SVGEGT. Trimming shortened V by 1 base and J by 0 bases, and 13 bases separated the two germline ends. This CDR3 is 18 amino acids long. CDR3 residues: CASSYFGGAGSGANVLTF. The CDR3 DNA follows: TGTGCCAGCAGTTACTTTGGGGGCGCGGGCTCTGGGGCCAACGTCCTGACTTTC.

The CDR3 region has the DNA TGTGCCACTTCGGGACAGGGGGCCTACGAGCAGTACTTC. It encodes CATSGQGAYEQYF. The chain combines TRBV19 with TRBJ2-7, with TRBD1 identical over 11 bases. The CDR3 sequence is 13 residues long. J lost 2 bases, V lost 10 bases, and 4 bases had no gene match. Germline V lookup: CDR1 LNHDA, CDR2 SQIVND (reference sequence).

This clonotype showed up many times. The chain combines TRBV7-9 with TRBJ2-5; 9 bases map to TRBD1. Germline V gene sequence: CDR1 SEHNR, CDR2 FQNEAQ (reference sequence). Unmatched junction bases numbered 8, after V lost 5 bases and J lost 4 bases. CDR3 length: 15 amino acids. CDR3 loop: CASSQGTGYGETQYF. CDR3 nucleotide sequence: TGTGCCAGCAGCCAGGGGACAGGGTACGGAGAGACCCAGTACTTC. Variable domain in full (rest from reference TRBV7-9 and TRBJ2-5): DTGVSQNPRHKITKRGQNVTFRCDPISEHNRLYWYRQTLGQGPEFLTYFQNEAQLEKSRLLSDRFSAERPKGSFSTLEIQRTEQGDSAMYLCASSQGTGYGETQYFGPGTRLLVL.

This clonotype was observed at least ten times. The gene calls are TRBV12-3 or TRBV12-4 and TRBJ2-7; D is ambiguous. Trimming removed 4 bases from V and 2 bases from J, with 9 bases in between. The CDR3 has 13 amino acids. As DNA, the CDR3 is TGTGCCAGCAGTTCCGGCCATACCTACGAGCAGTACTTC. Its translation: CASSSGHTYEQYF.

This clonotype was counted at least ten times. The genes are TRBV7-8 and TRBJ1-1; 8 bases fit TRBD1. This CDR3 has 15 amino acids. V lost 5 bases and J lost 1; bases outside the gene matches: 6. In germline, CDR1 is SGHVS, CDR2 FQNEAQ. CDR3 DNA: TGTGCCAGCAGCCAAAACAGGGGGAGGAACACTGAAGCTTTCTTT. Its translation: CASSQNRGRNTEAFF.

The chain recombines TRBV5-1 with TRBJ2-7, with D possibly TRBD1 on 5 matching bases. The CDR3 has 15 amino acids. Trimming removed 1 base at V and 7 bases at J, with 18 bases between. Germline loops: CDR1 SGHRS, CDR2 YFSETQ. In nucleotides, the CDR3 is TGCGCCAGCAGCTTGAGGGGAAAGGGCCCCGGAGAGCAGTACTTC. This translates into CASSLRGKGPGEQYF.

This clonotype was observed a handful of times. The rearrangement uses TRBV27 and TRBJ1-5; D is uncertain. V was shortened by 0 bases and J by 2 bases, with 11 bases between the two germline ends. The CDR3 runs to 16 residues. Germline-derived CDR1 and CDR2 are MNHEY and SMNVEV (reference sequence). The CDR3 reads CASSLSRVGGNQPQHF. The CDR3 DNA reads TGTGCCAGCAGTTTATCAAGGGTTGGGGGCAATCAGCCCCAGCATTTT.

On this clonotype: Compared with germline, one end of the junction differs, possibly owing to a read error. The chain combines TRBV6-2 or TRBV6-3 with TRBJ2-1; 10 bases line up with TRBD2. From germline, CDR1 is MNHEY and CDR2 SVGEGT. The CDR3 length is 16 residues. In DNA form, the CDR3 reads TGTGCCAGCAGTTTACCCTCTAGCGGGGGATACAATGAGCGGTTCTTC. It codes for CASSLPSSGGYNERFF.

Comments on this clonotype: An end of the junction differs from the germline gene, which may be a read error. The J gene is TRBJ2-1, the V gene TRBV7-7; weak D call: TRBD2 (5 bases). In germline, CDR1 is SSHAT, CDR2 FNYEAQ (reference sequence). The CDR3 spans 17 residues. The CDR3 bases are TGTGCTAGCAGCTCATCAACTAGACCCCTTAACTACAATGAGCAGTTCTTC. Translated, it gives CASSSSTRPLNYNEQFF.

This clonotype was detected ten times or more. The chain is built from TRBV28 and TRBJ2-7; 11 bases are shared with TRBD1. The CDR3 sequence is 14 residues long. V was pared by 6 bases and J by 2 bases, with 3 bases of the junction left unmatched. Germline-derived CDR1 and CDR2 are MDHEN and SYDVKM. Here the CDR3 DNA reads TGTGCCAGCAGAGGGACAGGGGGTCCCTACGAGCAGTACTTC. Amino acids: CASRGTGGPYEQYF.

Ten or more counts support this clonotype. This chain connects TRBV12-3 or TRBV12-4 to TRBJ1-2, with D unclear. This CDR3 has 13 amino acids. Trimming took off 2 bases at V and 8 bases at J, with 12 bases between the two ends. CDR3 sequence: CASSLRTDGGYTF. CDR3 coding DNA: TGTGCCAGCAGTTTAAGAACAGATGGCGGCTACACCTTC.

The rearrangement uses TRBV6-1 and TRBJ1-4, with 9 bases identical to TRBD1. The CDR3 spans 15 residues. CDR1 is MNHNS and CDR2 is SASEGT in the germline V gene. J lost 3 bases, V lost 5 bases, and 4 bases had no gene match. CDR3 amino acids: CASSYGTGPNEKLFF. The CDR3 DNA is TGTGCCAGCAGTTATGGGACAGGGCCTAATGAAAAACTGTTTTTT.

The chain recombines TRBV19 with TRBJ1-2; D is unclear. V lost 1 base, J lost 4 bases, and 10 bases lay in between. Germline loops: CDR1 LNHDA, CDR2 SQIVND (reference sequence). The CDR3 consists of 14 residues. The CDR3 coding sequence is TGTGCCAGTAGTATAGCGGCGGATAGCTATGGCTACACCTTC. This translates into CASSIAADSYGYTF.

This chain connects TRBV7-2 to TRBJ2-2; TRBD1 matches at 8 bases. V shed 6 bases, J shed 4 bases, and the junction held 4 bases outside the gene matches. There are 14 residues in the CDR3. CDR1 SGHTA and CDR2 FQGNSA come from the germline V gene. The CDR3: CASRGTGATGELFF. In DNA, the CDR3 is TGTGCCAGCAGGGGGACAGGAGCCACCGGGGAGCTGTTTTTT.

A few counts support this clonotype. The rearrangement uses TRBV10-3 and TRBJ1-5; TRBD1 matches 8 bases. The CDR3 runs to 14 residues. Germline V lookup: CDR1 ENHRY, CDR2 SYGVKD. V lost 10 bases, J lost 6 bases, and 11 bases stayed unmatched. The CDR3, as DNA: TGTGCCAACGTACTCGACAGGGGTAGTCAGCCCCAGCATTTT. This translates into CANVLDRGSQPQHF.

The V call is TRBV4-1, the J call TRBJ2-7, with 8 bases that match TRBD1. The CDR3 spans 16 residues. V lost 2 bases to trimming and J lost 4 bases; unmatched junction nucleotides: 10. The V gene's germline CDR1 is MGHRA and CDR2 YSYEKL. The CDR3 region has the DNA TGCGCCAGCAGCCAACCCCGGACAGGGAAATCTTACGAGCAGTACTTC. Amino acid sequence: CASSQPRTGKSYEQYF.

This clonotype showed up many times. CDR3 region: CASSGLTGTSYEQYF. In nucleotides, the CDR3 is TGTGCCAGCAGCGGCTTAACCGGGACTTCTTACGAGCAGTACTTC. J is TRBJ2-7 and V is TRBV11-2, with D perhaps matching TRBD2 (6 bases). The CDR3 covers 15 residues. Per the germline V gene, CDR1 is SGHAT and CDR2 is FQNNGV. The V end lost 5 bases, the J end lost 4 bases, and 18 bases lay between the germline ends. Full variable domain (rest looked up from reference TRBV11-2 and TRBJ2-7): EAGVAQSPRYKIIEKRQSVAFWCNPISGHATLYWYQQILGQGPKLLIQFQNNGVVDDSQLPKDRFSAERLKGVDSTLKIQPAKLEDSAVYLCASSGLTGTSYEQYFGPGTRLTVT.

This clonotype was found a few times. The chain employs TRBV18 and TRBJ2-7; D not certain. Germline V gene data show CDR1 as KGHSH and CDR2 as LQKENI. This CDR3 is built from 12 residues. V lost 3 bases, J lost 3 bases, and 6 bases lay in between. CDR3 loop: CASSPANYEQYF. The CDR3 DNA reads as TGTGCCAGCTCACCCGCAAACTACGAGCAGTACTTC. The variable domain in full, completed from reference TRBV18 and TRBJ2-7, reads NAGVMQNPRHLVRRRGQEARLRCSPMKGHSHVYWYRQLPEEGLKFMVYLQKENIIDESGMPKERFSAEFPKEGPSILRIQQVVRGDSAAYFCASSPANYEQYFGPGTRLTVT.

This clonotype has more than one count but fewer than ten. The chain couples TRBV20-1 to TRBJ2-3; TRBD2 matches 7 bases. With V trimmed by 0 bases and J by 0 bases, 9 bases remained unmatched. Germline CDR1 DFQATT, CDR2 SNEGSKA (reference sequence). The length of the CDR3 is 17 residues. Written as DNA, the CDR3 is TGCAGTGCTAGAGATCCCTGGGGGGGGAGTAGCACAGATACGCAGTATTTT. Protein: CSARDPWGGSSTDTQYF.

This clonotype was picked up a small number of times. The V and J genes are TRBV12-3 or TRBV12-4 and TRBJ2-7; 11 bases line up with TRBD2. CDR3 size: 15 residues. Trimming took 5 bases from V and 2 from J; bases not matched to a gene: 5. The CDR3 bases are TGTGCCAGCAGTACTAGCGGGAGACCCCCCTACGAGCAGTACTTC. Protein sequence: CASSTSGRPPYEQYF.

This clonotype was observed a few times. Just one base apart from a much larger clone, this may be a read error. The CDR3 ends on some other residue instead of the conserved phenylalanine or tryptophan, so this is likely a read error. This chain connects TRBV28 to TRBJ1-5, with TRBD1 identical over 8 bases. V was pared by 5 bases and J by 0 bases, with 24 bases of the junction left unmatched. CDR1 and CDR2 (germline): MDHEN, SYDVKM. CDR3 size: 22 residues. CDR3 residues: CASSPTSSPGGSHPDSNQPQHL. The CDR3 DNA follows: TGTGCCAGCAGTCCTACCTCGTCGCCAGGGGGCTCCCACCCAGATAGCAATCAGCCCCAGCATCTT.

This clonotype came up a few times. This chain connects TRBV28 to TRBJ2-7; weak D call: TRBD1 (6 bases). Trimming left V 6 bases short and J 3 bases short, with 18 bases between. CDR1 and CDR2 from the germline V gene are MDHEN and SYDVKM. This CDR3 has 15 amino acids. CDR3 loop: CASRKSGTKSYEQYF. CDR3 nucleotide sequence: TGTGCCAGCAGAAAGTCCGGGACAAAGAGCTACGAGCAGTACTTC.

On this clonotype itself: A read error may explain this, as a much larger clone is one base away. The chain uses TRBV11-2 and TRBJ2-7, with D possibly being TRBD1 (5 bases). This CDR3 is 14 amino acids long. Per the germline V gene, CDR1 is SGHAT and CDR2 is FQNNGV. CDR3 sequence: CASSALDSSYERYF. As DNA, the CDR3 is TGTGCCAGCAGTGCCCTAGACAGCTCCTACGAGCGGTACTTC.

This clonotype occurred many times. This chain uses TRBV5-1 with TRBJ1-1; a possible D gene is TRBD1 (5 bases). V was pared by 1 base and J by 3 bases, with 13 bases between. The CDR3 totals 15 residues. Germline assignment: CDR1 SGHRS and CDR2 YFSETQ. The CDR3 nucleotides are TGCGCCAGCAGCTTGAGTTCGGGACTGGACACTGAAGCTTTCTTT. It is translated as CASSLSSGLDTEAFF.

In its sample, this clonotype was seen a few times. The genes are TRBV6-2 or TRBV6-3 and TRBJ1-2; 9 positions match TRBD1. This CDR3 comprises 14 residues. With V trimmed by 6 bases and J by 2 bases, 4 bases remained unmatched. Germline lookup yields CDR1 MNHEY and CDR2 SVGEGT. Here the CDR3 DNA reads TGTGCCAGCAGCTGGGACAGGGTGAACTATGGCTACACCTTC. Its translation is CASSWDRVNYGYTF.

In this sample, this clonotype turned up many times. V is TRBV11-3 and J is TRBJ2-3, with 8 positions matching TRBD1. Germline V gene data show CDR1 as SGHNT and CDR2 as YENEEA. This CDR3 spans 16 amino acids. Trimming took 5 bases from V and 3 from J; bases not matched to a gene: 10. The CDR3 nucleotides read TGTGCCAGCAGCCCCCCCCGGGGACAGGATACAGATACGCAGTATTTT. The encoded protein is CASSPPRGQDTDTQYF.

This chain joins TRBV20-1 and TRBJ2-3; 8 positions agree with TRBD2. The CDR3 is made up of 15 amino acids. CDR1 and CDR2 (germline): DFQATT, SNEGSKA (reference sequence). The junction had 10 bases not matched to a gene; V was cut back by 3 bases and J by 5 bases. The chain's CDR3 is CSARRVAGLQDTQYF. CDR3 sequence (DNA): TGCAGTGCTAGGAGAGTAGCGGGATTACAAGATACGCAGTATTTT.

In its sample, this clonotype was seen a few times. V and J are TRBV19 and TRBJ2-2; D is unresolved. The CDR3 runs 12 residues. CDR1 LNHDA and CDR2 SQIVND come from the germline V gene (reference sequence). Trimming removed 8 bases from V and 5 bases from J, with 9 bases in between. The CDR3 region is CASPTFTGELFF. As DNA, the CDR3 is TGTGCCAGTCCAACCTTTACCGGGGAGCTGTTTTTT.

This clonotype was counted ten times or more. This rearrangement joins TRBV20-1 to TRBJ2-3, with a possible D match to TRBD2 (5 bases). Trimming took off 6 bases at V and 0 bases at J, with 13 bases between the two ends. The CDR3 runs to 14 residues. CDR1 and CDR2 from the germline V gene are DFQATT and SNEGSKA (reference sequence). DNA for the CDR3: TGCAGTGCCACCGGGAAGGGAAGCACAGATACGCAGTATTTT. It translates to CSATGKGSTDTQYF.